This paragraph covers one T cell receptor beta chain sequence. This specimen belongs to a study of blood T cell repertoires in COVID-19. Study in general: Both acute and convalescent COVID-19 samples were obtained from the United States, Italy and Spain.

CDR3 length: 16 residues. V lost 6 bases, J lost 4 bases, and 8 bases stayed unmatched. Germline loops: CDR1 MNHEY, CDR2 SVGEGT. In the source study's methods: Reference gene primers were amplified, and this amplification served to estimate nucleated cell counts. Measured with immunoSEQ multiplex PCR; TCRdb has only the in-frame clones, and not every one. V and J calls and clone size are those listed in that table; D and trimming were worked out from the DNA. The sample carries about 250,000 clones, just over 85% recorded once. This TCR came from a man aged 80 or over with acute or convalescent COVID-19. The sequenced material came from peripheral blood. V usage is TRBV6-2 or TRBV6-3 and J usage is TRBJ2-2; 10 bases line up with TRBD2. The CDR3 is CASSLSGGGGTGELFF. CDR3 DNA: TGTGCCAGCAGCCTAAGCGGGGGGGGAGGCACCGGGGAGCTGTTTTTT.